This T cell receptor beta chain was retrieved from a study of human T cells and chemical hapten exposure. Study details: Yields of TCR per sample differed, chiefly owing to small differences in pooled library volume.

The germline CDR1 and CDR2 sequences are SNHLY and FYNNEI. Trimming left V 6 bases short and J 0 bases short, with 3 bases between. This CDR3 has 12 amino acids. Time point here: healthy volunteer bleed at 2 weeks. The template was total RNA from unfractionated whole blood. How the authors handled the data: Individual samples carried between about 23,224 and 750,000 TCRs, with some 100,000 as the median. Via MiXCR, TCRdb re-called the RACE reads, giving one row per CDR3 protein. The V and J calls follow TCRdb's processing rather than the paper's. The sample lists about 46,000 distinct CDR3 sequences, roughly 4% occurring once. This clonotype showed up many times.

J is TRBJ1-5 and V is TRBV2, with unresolved D. Sequencing was done on a sample of whole blood. The receptor's source is a female donor in good health. Some clones in this sample may be carry-over from other donors' samples. CDR3 sequence reads: CASRGSNQPQHF. In DNA form, the CDR3 reads TGTGCCAGCAGGGGTAGCAATCAGCCCCAGCATTTT.